Each of the 32 T cell receptor beta chains below was sequenced from the same sample in a study of blood T cell repertoires in COVID-19. Profiled with immunoSEQ multiplex PCR; TCRdb holds only in-frame clones, not every one. The sample includes roughly 33,000 clones, just over 85% of them seen just once. The source material was peripheral blood. These receptors all come from a human donor in a cohort sampled during active COVID-19.

The rearrangement links TRBV7-9 to TRBJ2-3, with 7 bases aligning to TRBD2. V was pared by 5 bases and J by 2 bases, with 7 bases of the junction left unmatched. This CDR3 has 15 residues. Germline V CDR1 and CDR2: SEHNR, FQNEAQ (reference sequence). CDR3 nucleotides: TGTGCCAGCAGCCGGGGCCTAGCGGTCACAGATACGCAGTATTTT. It encodes CASSRGLAVTDTQYF.

The chain is built from TRBV5-6 and TRBJ1-6, with D perhaps TRBD1 (5 bases). Germline V CDR1 and CDR2: SGHDT, YYEEEE. Between the trimmed V and J ends, which lost 4 bases and 4 bases, there was a span of 15 bases. This CDR3 comprises 16 residues. CDR3 DNA sequence: TGTGCCAGCAGCAAAGGGAGGGGTATTTATAATTCACCCCTCCACTTT. Translating it yields CASSKGRGIYNSPLHF.

This chain uses TRBV19 with TRBJ1-6, with D hard to call. V was pared by 3 bases and J by 10 bases, with 10 bases between. CDR1 and CDR2 from the germline V gene are LNHDA and SQIVND (reference sequence). The CDR3 runs 13 residues. The CDR3 sequence: CASSMDWESPLHF. CDR3 bases: TGTGCCAGTAGTATGGACTGGGAATCACCCCTCCACTTT.

V is TRBV7-9 and J is TRBJ1-1; possibly TRBD1 for D (5 bases). This CDR3 region has 15 residues. Per the germline V gene, CDR1 is SEHNR and CDR2 is FQNEAQ (reference sequence). V was pared by 2 bases and J by 3 bases, with 13 bases between. CDR3 sequence reads: CASSLRQGRDTEAFF. CDR3 bases: TGTGCCAGCAGCTTAAGGCAGGGTAGGGACACTGAAGCTTTCTTT. The variable domain in full, completed from reference TRBV7-9 and TRBJ1-1, reads DTGVSQNPRHKITKRGQNVTFRCDPISEHNRLYWYRQTLGQGPEFLTYFQNEAQLEKSRLLSDRFSAERPKGSFSTLEIQRTEQGDSAMYLCASSLRQGRDTEAFFGQGTRLTVV.

V is TRBV6-6 and J is TRBJ1-2; 10 positions match TRBD1. This CDR3 is 14 amino acids long. The germline CDR1 and CDR2 sequences are MNHNY and SVGAGI (reference sequence). With 6 bases clipped from V and 6 bases from J, the junction kept 7 bases outside the gene matches. The CDR3 is CASSQGTGAHGYTF. In nucleotides, the CDR3 is TGTGCCAGCAGCCAAGGGACAGGGGCTCATGGCTACACCTTC.

J is TRBJ2-3 and V is TRBV28; D might be TRBD1 (5 bases). CDR1 MDHEN and CDR2 SYDVKM come from the germline V gene. The CDR3 runs to 16 residues. Between the trimmed V and J ends, which lost 5 bases and 4 bases, there was a span of 19 bases. The CDR3 sequence is CASSPARGASSDTQYF. The CDR3 bases are TGTGCCAGCAGTCCCGCCCGTGGGGCTAGTTCAGATACGCAGTATTTT. Supplemented by reference TRBV28 and TRBJ2-3, the full variable domain reads DVKVTQSSRYLVKRTGEKVFLECVQDMDHENMFWYRQDPGLGLRLIYFSYDVKMKEKGDIPEGYSVSREKKERFSLILESASTNQTSMYLCASSPARGASSDTQYFGPGTRLTVL.

The chain employs TRBV7-2 and TRBJ2-5, with D possibly TRBD2 on 6 matching bases. The CDR3 has 12 residues. V shed 5 bases and J shed 4 bases, with 8 bases lying between them. Germline CDR1 reads SGHTA; CDR2 reads FQGNSA. CDR3 nucleotide sequence: TGTGCCAGCAGCCGGGACTCAGAGACCCAGTACTTC. Translating gives CASSRDSETQYF.

J is TRBJ1-6 and V is TRBV11-2; 7 positions agree with TRBD1. V dropped 2 bases and J dropped 10; count of bases not matched to a gene: 8. The CDR3 is 15 amino acids. Germline V CDR1 and CDR2: SGHAT, FQNNGV. The CDR3 DNA is TGTGCCAGCAGCTTACGACAGGGCCTACTATCACCCCTCCACTTT. Translation gives CASSLRQGLLSPLHF.

V gene TRBV7-9 combines with J gene TRBJ2-2; the match to TRBD2 covers 7 bases. V lost 1 base, J lost 4 bases, and 3 bases stayed unmatched. The CDR3 extends over 15 amino acids. Germline V gene sequence: CDR1 SEHNR, CDR2 FQNEAQ (reference sequence). CDR3: CASSLVLAPTGELFF. The CDR3 region has the DNA TGTGCCAGCAGCTTAGTACTAGCGCCCACCGGGGAGCTGTTTTTT.

A single count supports this clone. V and J are TRBV2 and TRBJ1-5; 9 bases are shared with TRBD1. Unmatched junction bases numbered 8, after V lost 7 bases and J lost 7 bases. This CDR3 spans 14 amino acids. Germline V gene data show CDR1 as SNHLY and CDR2 as FYNNEI. The CDR3 sequence: CASTAGQGRQPQHF. CDR3 DNA: TGTGCCAGCACCGCGGGACAGGGTCGCCAGCCCCAGCATTTT.

J is TRBJ1-1 and V is TRBV7-3; a possible D gene is TRBD1 (5 bases). The CDR3 has 13 amino acids. CDR1 and CDR2 (germline): SGHTA, FQGTGA. Trimming left V 2 bases short and J 10 bases short, with 14 bases between. CDR3 DNA: TGTGCCAGCAGCTTAGACCCATTCCAGGGAGCTTTCTTT. As protein: CASSLDPFQGAFF.

The chain is built from TRBV7-3 and TRBJ2-3; D gene uncertain. Germline V gene lookup returns CDR1 SGHTA and CDR2 FQGTGA. V was clipped by 5 bases and J by 6 bases, with 9 bases between them. The CDR3 has 12 amino acids. As DNA, the CDR3 is TGTGCCAGCAGCGGAGCCGGGGATACGCAGTATTTT. It specifies CASSGAGDTQYF.

The V gene is TRBV6-2 or TRBV6-3, the J gene TRBJ2-2; TRBD2 is a possible D gene (5 bases). This CDR3 is built from 14 residues. Trimming left V 6 bases short and J 7 bases short, with 15 bases between. The germline gives CDR1 MNHEY, CDR2 SVGEGT. CDR3 coding DNA: TGTGCCAGCAGCAGGCCGGGAAGGATCGGGGAGCTGTTTTTT. Translated: CASSRPGRIGELFF.

The chain recombines TRBV6-5 with TRBJ1-5; unclear D gene. This CDR3 region has 14 residues. Germline lookup yields CDR1 MNHEY and CDR2 SVGAGI. Trimming removed 6 bases at V and 1 base at J, with 10 bases between. In nucleotides, the CDR3 is TGTGCCAGCAGCTCGACAAGAAGCAATCAGCCCCAGCATTTT. It codes for CASSSTRSNQPQHF.

The chain carries TRBV5-1 and TRBJ2-5, with a possible D match to TRBD2 (6 bases). Trimming pared 1 base from V and 4 bases from J, leaving 11 bases between. This CDR3 comprises 14 residues. Per the germline V gene, CDR1 is SGHRS and CDR2 is YFSETQ. CDR3 loop: CASSLSTSIETQYF. The CDR3 nucleotides are TGCGCCAGCAGCTTGTCGACTAGTATAGAGACCCAGTACTTC.

J is TRBJ2-7 and V is TRBV11-1; D is perhaps TRBD2 (7 bases). The length of the CDR3 is 15 residues. Trimming took 5 bases from V and 3 from J, leaving 17 bases between them. CDR1 is SGHAT, CDR2 FQDESV, per germline (reference sequence). The CDR3 sequence is CASSPERGGFYEQYF. CDR3 in DNA: TGTGCCAGCAGCCCAGAGAGGGGGGGCTTCTACGAGCAGTACTTC.

This clone was seen just once. The chain employs TRBV2 and TRBJ1-1; maybe TRBD1 (5 bases). Trimming left V 6 bases short and J 5 bases short, with 19 bases between. The CDR3 loop spans 15 amino acids. The germline gives CDR1 SNHLY, CDR2 FYNNEI. For the CDR3, the DNA is TGTGCCAGCAGGCGGATGGGCACACAGGCGACTGAAGCTTTCTTT. This sequence encodes CASRRMGTQATEAFF.

The CDR3 nucleotides are TGTGCCAGCAGCCAAGAGACAGGGGGCCAGGACATTCAGTACTTC. Translation: CASSQETGGQDIQYF. The V call is TRBV4-2, the J call TRBJ2-4, with 10 bases identical to TRBD1. Looked up from germline, CDR1 is LGHNA and CDR2 is YNFKEQ. J gave up 8 bases and V 0 bases, and 4 bases lay outside the gene matches. The length of the CDR3 is 15 residues.

V usage is TRBV10-1 and J usage is TRBJ2-1, with D perhaps matching TRBD1 (6 bases). The CDR3 contains 15 residues. Germline values: CDR1 WNHNN, CDR2 SYGVQD (reference sequence). V was trimmed by 0 bases and J by 4 bases, leaving 10 bases between them. The DNA of the CDR3 is TGCGCCAGCAGTGAGTCGAGGACAGAATACAATGAGCAGTTCTTC. This translates into CASSESRTEYNEQFF.

The chain employs TRBV9 and TRBJ2-1; no definite D call. Trimming left V 0 bases short and J 4 bases short, with 11 bases between. The CDR3 has 15 amino acids. CDR1 and CDR2 (germline): SGDLS, YYNGEE. This CDR3 reads CASSVGLDAYNEQFF. CDR3 in DNA: TGTGCCAGCAGCGTAGGGCTTGATGCTTACAATGAGCAGTTCTTC.

The chain has TRBV19 and TRBJ2-1; 8 bases line up with TRBD2. The V gene end was trimmed by 4 bases and the J gene end by 3 bases; junction bases not matched to a gene: 5. The CDR3 spans 15 residues. The germline gives CDR1 LNHDA, CDR2 SQIVND (reference sequence). The CDR3, as DNA: TGTGCCAGTAGTACGACTAGCGTAAACTACAATGAGCAGTTCTTC. It specifies CASSTTSVNYNEQFF.

As concerns this clone: The identical CDR3 is also encoded by other nucleotide sequences in the sample. The chain joins TRBV5-6 to TRBJ1-3; TRBD1 matches 10 bases. Per germline, CDR1 SGHDT and CDR2 YYEEEE. The CDR3 runs 15 residues. J was trimmed by 2 bases and V by 4 bases; bases with no gene match: 3. CDR3 in amino acids: CASSPTGGTGNTIYF. The CDR3 region has the DNA TGTGCCAGCAGCCCGACAGGGGGCACTGGAAACACCATATATTTT.

The chain uses TRBV27 and TRBJ1-5; D uncertain. V shed 5 bases and J shed 5 bases, with 19 bases lying between them. Per the germline V gene, CDR1 is MNHEY and CDR2 is SMNVEV (reference sequence). The CDR3 runs to 16 residues. This CDR3 is CASSRPRQAVDQPQHF. In nucleotides, the CDR3 is TGTGCCAGCAGTCGCCCTAGACAAGCGGTGGATCAGCCCCAGCATTTT.

The gene calls are TRBV2 and TRBJ1-5; D unclear. Trimming removed 3 bases from V and 3 bases from J, with 9 bases in between. Germline CDR1 is SNHLY and CDR2 is FYNNEI. The CDR3 is 14 amino acids. The CDR3 loop reads CASSEYQVNQPQHF. CDR3 in DNA: TGTGCCAGCAGTGAGTACCAGGTCAATCAGCCCCAGCATTTT.

The chain is built from TRBV4-2 and TRBJ1-3; no definite D call. The length of the CDR3 is 17 residues. Trimming removed 0 bases from V and 0 bases from J, with 12 bases in between. Germline lookup yields CDR1 LGHNA and CDR2 YNFKEQ. The CDR3 bases are TGTGCCAGCAGCCAAGATTCCCAGGATAACTCTGGAAACACCATATATTTT. It specifies CASSQDSQDNSGNTIYF.

V gene TRBV5-6 combines with J gene TRBJ2-7; 9 nucleotides align to TRBD1. The V segment lost 5 bases and the J segment 4 bases; nucleotides outside the gene matches: 10. The CDR3 runs to 15 residues. Germline V CDR1 and CDR2: SGHDT, YYEEEE. CDR3 in amino acids: CASSSPGQGFYEQYF. Here the CDR3 DNA reads TGTGCCAGCAGTAGTCCGGGACAGGGTTTTTACGAGCAGTACTTC.

V and J are TRBV28 and TRBJ1-4; D may be TRBD1 (5 bases). CDR3 length: 15 amino acids. The V gene lost 2 bases and the J gene lost 7 bases, with 14 bases spanning the gap. CDR1 is MDHEN, CDR2 SYDVKM, per germline. The CDR3, as DNA: TGTGCCAGCAGTTTAAACGGGGGAAGGGGTGAAAAACTGTTTTTT. It translates to CASSLNGGRGEKLFF.

The V gene is TRBV5-8, the J gene TRBJ2-6; a possible D gene is TRBD2 (5 bases). The CDR3 is 18 residues long. V lost 4 bases and J 0 bases, leaving 17 bases between the germline ends. Germline CDR1 reads SGHTS; CDR2 reads YDEGEE. Here the CDR3 reads CASSRTGGRISGANVLTF. The CDR3 DNA reads as TGTGCCAGCAGCCGGACTGGCGGAAGAATCTCTGGGGCCAACGTCCTGACTTTC.

The rearrangement links TRBV6-2 or TRBV6-3 to TRBJ1-5, with unresolved D. The ends were cut back, 4 bases at V and 3 bases at J, with 10 bases in the middle. CDR3 length: 14 residues. Germline lookup yields CDR1 MNHEY and CDR2 SVGEGT. DNA of the CDR3: TGTGCCAGCAGTTTCACCCAGAACAATCAGCCCCAGCATTTT. Amino acid sequence: CASSFTQNNQPQHF.

The chain has TRBV6-4 and TRBJ1-1; no firm D call. In germline, CDR1 is MRHNA, CDR2 SNTAGT. The CDR3 length is 13 residues. Trimming cost V 4 bases and J 1 base, with 7 bases left between them. The CDR3 sequence is CASSVRQNTEAFF. In DNA, the CDR3 is TGTGCCAGCAGTGTCCGACAGAACACTGAAGCTTTCTTT.

The chain is built from TRBV5-4 and TRBJ2-3; TRBD2 agrees at 11 bases. The germline V gene encodes CDR1 SGHNT and CDR2 YYREEE (reference sequence). V lost 5 bases to trimming and J lost 4 bases; unmatched junction nucleotides: 9. The CDR3 covers 16 residues. The CDR3 bases are TGTGCCAGCAGTCGACGACTAGCGGGGAAGTCAGATACGCAGTATTTT. Its translation is CASSRRLAGKSDTQYF.

This chain uses TRBV5-4 with TRBJ1-3; 8 bases line up with TRBD1. Trimming removed 4 bases from V and 4 bases from J; junction bases left unmatched: 7. CDR1 and CDR2 from the germline V gene are SGHNT and YYREEE (reference sequence). The CDR3 covers 15 residues. CDR3 region: CASSAQGAPGNTIYF. The CDR3 DNA reads TGTGCCAGCAGCGCGCAGGGGGCGCCGGGAAACACCATATATTTT.